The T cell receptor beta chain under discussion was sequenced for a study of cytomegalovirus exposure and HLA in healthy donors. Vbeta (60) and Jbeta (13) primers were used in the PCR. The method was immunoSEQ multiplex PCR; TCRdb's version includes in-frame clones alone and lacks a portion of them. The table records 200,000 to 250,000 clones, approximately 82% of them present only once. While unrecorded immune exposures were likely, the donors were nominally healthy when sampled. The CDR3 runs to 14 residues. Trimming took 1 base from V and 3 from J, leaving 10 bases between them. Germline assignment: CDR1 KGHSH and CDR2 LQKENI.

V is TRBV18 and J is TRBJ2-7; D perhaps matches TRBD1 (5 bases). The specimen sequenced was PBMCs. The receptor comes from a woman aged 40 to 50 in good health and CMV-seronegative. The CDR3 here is CASSPLPGYYEQYF. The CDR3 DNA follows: TGTGCCAGCTCACCACTGCCAGGGTACTACGAGCAGTACTTC.